This TCR beta chain was captured by sequencing in a study of CD8+ T cells in alopecia areata. Sequencing templates came from extracted RNA that was reverse transcribed into cDNA. The table came from immunoSEQ multiplex PCR; TCRdb's copy has only in-frame clones and leaves some out. The repertoire holds more than 100,000 clones, with 80% to 90% as singletons. Germline V gene sequence: CDR1 SGHRS, CDR2 YFSETQ. The CDR3 has 13 residues. Trimming removed 3 bases from V and 2 bases from J, with 9 bases in between. Specified treatment: oral pan-JAK inhibitor, 5-10 mg twice daily. This chain connects TRBV5-1 to TRBJ2-7; D might be TRBD2 (6 bases). This specimen was CD8+ T cells sorted from blood, taken at approximately week 30, from a patient treated with tofacitinib. This TCR was recovered from a human donor with alopecia areata. The CDR3 loop reads CASSSGLAYEQYF. The CDR3 nucleotides are TGCGCCAGCAGCTCGGGACTCGCCTACGAGCAGTACTTC.